This section outlines one T cell receptor (beta chain) sequence together with its context. Antigen: not known. The data stem from a study of cytomegalovirus exposure and HLA in healthy donors. Study results and limitations: Donor immune exposure was known only as CMV serostatus. A prior analysis recorded that most TCR beta V segments were productive about 87% or about 30% of the time. TCR sequences were mostly rare, though some public TCRs occurred in many donors. Some highly shared sequence variants likely arose as a pipeline artifact.

CDR3 length: 14 amino acids. V dropped 3 bases and J dropped 7; count of bases not matched to a gene: 8. Germline V gene sequence: CDR1 KGHSH, CDR2 LQKENI. The primer mix had 60 Vbeta and 13 Jbeta primers. Profiling relied on immunoSEQ multiplex PCR, and the TCRdb table lists in-frame clones only, not all of them. The table shows approximately 200,000 clones, with around 85% occurring only once. The material sequenced was PBMCs. The rearrangement uses TRBV18 and TRBJ2-7; the match to TRBD1 covers 8 bases. The TCR was taken from a woman between 45 and 65 years old in good health and CMV-seronegative. CDR3 sequence (DNA): TGTGCCAGCTCACCCGACAGGGGATTGGGGGAGCAGTACTTC. Its protein product is CASSPDRGLGEQYF. Supplemented by reference TRBV18 and TRBJ2-7, the full variable domain reads NAGVMQNPRHLVRRRGQEARLRCSPMKGHSHVYWYRQLPEEGLKFMVYLQKENIIDESGMPKERFSAEFPKEGPSILRIQQVVRGDSAAYFCASSPDRGLGEQYFGPGTRLTVT.